Each of the 6 T cell receptor beta chains below was sequenced from the same sample in a study of cytomegalovirus exposure and HLA in healthy donors. Use of 60 Vbeta and 13 Jbeta primers characterized the PCR. The data were produced by immunoSEQ multiplex PCR, yet TCRdb's version contains in-frame clones alone and is incomplete. The data show about 120,000 clones, around 77% seen once. The specimen sequenced was PBMCs. Receptors were obtained from a man aged 18 to 29 in good health and CMV-seropositive.

J is TRBJ2-7 and V is TRBV5-1; 9 positions match TRBD1. Germline assignment: CDR1 SGHRS and CDR2 YFSETQ. This CDR3 is 16 amino acids long. Trimming at V came to 2 bases and at J to 6 bases, leaving 12 bases not matched to a gene. The CDR3: CASSFGGQGRFFEQYF. Here the CDR3 DNA reads TGCGCCAGCAGCTTTGGGGGACAGGGACGTTTCTTCGAGCAGTACTTC.

This clone appeared once. The chain has TRBV4-1 and TRBJ2-1; D is ambiguous. The V gene's germline CDR1 is MGHRA and CDR2 YSYEKL. Trimming cost V 1 base and J 13 bases, with 8 bases left between them. The CDR3 runs 11 residues. CDR3 sequence reads: CASSQGYYQFF. The CDR3 DNA reads TGCGCCAGCAGCCAAGGCTATTACCAGTTCTTC.

The chain is built from TRBV27 and TRBJ2-5; TRBD2 agrees at 8 bases. The CDR3 extends over 14 amino acids. Unmatched junction bases numbered 5, after V lost 4 bases and J lost 4 bases. Germline-derived CDR1 and CDR2 are MNHEY and SMNVEV (reference sequence). The CDR3 DNA is TGTGCCAGCAGTTGGGGACTAGTAGGAGAGACCCAGTACTTC. This gives the protein CASSWGLVGETQYF.

The chain combines TRBV6-5 with TRBJ2-7; 7 nucleotides align to TRBD1. The V gene's germline CDR1 is MNHEY and CDR2 SVGAGI. After removal of 2 bases from V and 2 bases from J, the junction contained 9 bases not matched to a gene. This CDR3 region has 16 residues. The CDR3 DNA is TGTGCCAGCAGTTACCCCCTCAAAGGGGGCACCTACGAGCAGTACTTC. This gives the protein CASSYPLKGGTYEQYF.

The rearrangement uses TRBV4-2 and TRBJ1-2; a possible D gene is TRBD1 (5 bases). V lost 1 base and J lost 8, with 14 bases in between. The CDR3 has 14 residues. The germline CDR1 and CDR2 sequences are LGHNA and YNFKEQ. The CDR3 reads CASSQVPGIGGYTF. DNA for the CDR3: TGTGCCAGCAGCCAAGTACCAGGGATTGGAGGCTACACCTTC.

The chain couples TRBV7-9 to TRBJ2-7, with TRBD2 matching over 14 bases. CDR1 and CDR2 from the germline V gene are SEHNR and FQNEAQ (reference sequence). The CDR3 length is 16 residues. After removal of 5 bases from V and 4 bases from J, the junction contained 7 bases not matched to a gene. The CDR3 DNA is TGTGCCAGCAGCAACCCGGGACTAGCGGGAGAATACGAGCAGTACTTC. Amino acids: CASSNPGLAGEYEQYF.